Presented here are 16 T cell receptor beta chains from one specimen sequenced in a study of neoadjuvant nivolumab and ipilimumab in lung cancer. Sequenced by immunoSEQ multiplex PCR; TCRdb stores in-frame clones only, minus some. Here the sample spans some 20,000 clones, around 77% being singletons. Sequencing used tumor tissue, obtained after neoadjuvant nivolumab, alone or with ipilimumab, at or shortly before surgery. Source of these receptors: an adult with non-small cell lung cancer.

The V and J genes are TRBV9 and TRBJ1-3; maybe TRBD1 (5 bases). V was clipped by 0 bases and J by 4 bases, with 14 bases between them. Germline values: CDR1 SGDLS, CDR2 YYNGEE. CDR3 length: 16 residues. The CDR3 reads CASSVEASGGGNTIYF. The CDR3 coding sequence is TGTGCCAGCAGCGTAGAGGCCTCGGGGGGAGGAAACACCATATATTTT.

This clone was detected only once. The gene calls are TRBV29-1 and TRBJ2-4, with a possible D match to TRBD1 (6 bases). This CDR3 contains 14 residues. The V gene lost 1 base and the J gene lost 6 bases, with 13 bases spanning the gap. The germline CDR1 and CDR2 sequences are SQVTM and ANQGSEA. In DNA form, the CDR3 reads TGCAGCGTTGAAGTGGGGGCAGCCCCAAACATTCAGTACTTC. Amino acids: CSVEVGAAPNIQYF.

This sequence joins TRBV25-1 and TRBJ1-6; 8 nucleotides line up with TRBD1. Unmatched junction bases numbered 10, after V lost 8 bases and J lost 4 bases. The CDR3 totals 16 residues. Looked up from germline, CDR1 is MGHDK and CDR2 is SYGVNS. For the CDR3, the DNA is TGTGCCAGCGCGCCGACAGGGGCCACTTATAATTCACCCCTCCACTTT. Translating it yields CASAPTGATYNSPLHF.

This chain connects TRBV5-4 to TRBJ2-7; TRBD2 aligns across 11 bases. V shed 0 bases and J 0 bases; nucleotides not matched to a gene: 2. The CDR3 contains 16 residues. Germline V gene data show CDR1 as SGHNT and CDR2 as YYREEE (reference sequence). CDR3 bases: TGTGCCAGCAGCTTGGGGGGGACTAGCGGCTCCTACGAGCAGTACTTC. Amino acids: CASSLGGTSGSYEQYF.

The J gene is TRBJ2-1, the V gene TRBV5-6; no definite D call. This CDR3 is 13 amino acids long. Germline CDR1 reads SGHDT; CDR2 reads YYEEEE. V lost 2 bases and J 7 bases, leaving 10 bases between the germline ends. For the CDR3, the DNA is TGTGCCAGCAGCTTAACAGCGTCGAATGAGCAGTTCTTC. It translates to CASSLTASNEQFF.

This rearrangement joins TRBV6-6 to TRBJ1-1; D is undetermined. CDR1 and CDR2 from the germline V gene are MNHNY and SVGAGI (reference sequence). The CDR3 is made up of 12 amino acids. Deletions cut 0 bases from V and 11 bases from J, with 10 bases between. CDR3 residues: CASSYSGHWAFF. For the CDR3, the DNA is TGTGCCAGCAGTTACTCCGGGCACTGGGCTTTCTTT.

This chain joins TRBV30 and TRBJ1-2, with TRBD1 matching 9 bases. Germline CDR1 reads GTSNPN; CDR2 reads SVGIG (reference sequence). This CDR3 has 13 amino acids. The trim removed 3 bases at V and 7 bases at J, leaving 6 bases unmatched. As DNA, the CDR3 is TGTGCCTGGAGAGACAGGGGGTATCTTGGCTACACCTTC. This translates into CAWRDRGYLGYTF.

V is TRBV9 and J is TRBJ2-2, with a possible D match to TRBD1 (6 bases). V lost 0 bases, J lost 8 bases, and 11 bases lay in between. Germline V gene data show CDR1 as SGDLS and CDR2 as YYNGEE. The CDR3 is 14 residues long. CDR3 in amino acids: CASSVEYRAGELFF. CDR3 nucleotides: TGTGCCAGCAGCGTAGAGTACAGGGCTGGGGAGCTGTTTTTT.

The V gene is TRBV6-5, the J gene TRBJ1-1; D gene unclear. The germline CDR1 and CDR2 sequences are MNHEY and SVGAGI. Trimming removed 5 bases at V and 7 bases at J, with 20 bases between. The CDR3 runs to 15 residues. The CDR3 loop reads CASSPPRSPGGEAFF. The CDR3 coding sequence is TGTGCCAGCAGTCCACCCCGGAGCCCGGGCGGTGAAGCTTTCTTT.

The table lists this clone with a count of one. V is TRBV10-1 and J is TRBJ1-1; D not certain. In germline, CDR1 is WNHNN, CDR2 SYGVQD (reference sequence). This CDR3 has 13 amino acids. V dropped 3 bases and J dropped 5 bases, with 10 bases sitting between them. The CDR3 nucleotides are TGCGCCAGCAGTGACAGGCCTGGGACTGAAGCTTTCTTT. Translated: CASSDRPGTEAFF.

This clone was found a few times. The chain employs TRBV6-5 and TRBJ1-2, with 9 bases fitting TRBD1. J gave up 8 bases and V 6 bases, and 4 bases lay outside the gene matches. Germline V CDR1 and CDR2: MNHEY, SVGAGI. The CDR3 runs 12 residues. CDR3 in amino acids: CASRGQGRGYTF. The CDR3 coding sequence is TGTGCCAGCAGGGGACAGGGTCGAGGCTACACCTTC.

This clone was picked up a small number of times. The rearrangement links TRBV18 to TRBJ1-1, with D possibly TRBD1 on 6 matching bases. The CDR3 loop spans 15 amino acids. The germline gives CDR1 KGHSH, CDR2 LQKENI. The ends were cut back, 3 bases at V and 1 base at J, with 12 bases in the middle. The CDR3 loop reads CASSPPGGRNTEAFF. In DNA form, the CDR3 reads TGTGCCAGCTCACCCCCCGGGGGGCGGAACACTGAAGCTTTCTTT.

The rearrangement uses TRBV30 and TRBJ2-1; possible D gene TRBD1, 5 bases. The CDR3 sequence is 13 residues long. Trimming cost V 0 bases and J 10 bases, with 13 bases left between them. Germline V lookup: CDR1 GTSNPN, CDR2 SVGIG (reference sequence). CDR3 bases: TGTGCCTGGAGTGTAAACAGGTTCGGAGAGCAGTTCTTC. Protein: CAWSVNRFGEQFF.

This chain links TRBV7-2 with TRBJ2-7; 9 bases are shared with TRBD1. The ends lost 3 bases at V and 6 bases at J; junction bases unmatched: 6. Looked up from germline, CDR1 is SGHTA and CDR2 is FQGNSA. The CDR3 covers 14 residues. CDR3 protein: CASSFRDRDTEQYF. The CDR3 nucleotides read TGTGCCAGCAGCTTCCGGGACAGGGACACCGAGCAGTACTTC.

The rearrangement links TRBV7-2 to TRBJ2-1; maybe TRBD1 (6 bases). This CDR3 is 12 amino acids long. Trimming left V 5 bases short and J 12 bases short, with 14 bases between. Per germline, CDR1 SGHTA and CDR2 FQGNSA. The CDR3 spells CASSAGDRSQFF. The CDR3 DNA follows: TGTGCCAGCAGCGCAGGCGACAGGTCGCAGTTCTTC.

On this clone itself: The sample carries other DNA sequences with the same CDR3. This rearrangement joins TRBV5-1 to TRBJ1-6; 7 bases are a match to TRBD1. Germline values: CDR1 SGHRS, CDR2 YFSETQ. J lost 2 bases, V lost 4 bases, and 6 bases had no gene match. The CDR3 extends over 16 amino acids. The CDR3 loop is CASSERQGTYNSPLHF. CDR3 nucleotide sequence: TGCGCCAGCAGCGAACGACAGGGAACCTATAATTCACCCCTCCACTTT.